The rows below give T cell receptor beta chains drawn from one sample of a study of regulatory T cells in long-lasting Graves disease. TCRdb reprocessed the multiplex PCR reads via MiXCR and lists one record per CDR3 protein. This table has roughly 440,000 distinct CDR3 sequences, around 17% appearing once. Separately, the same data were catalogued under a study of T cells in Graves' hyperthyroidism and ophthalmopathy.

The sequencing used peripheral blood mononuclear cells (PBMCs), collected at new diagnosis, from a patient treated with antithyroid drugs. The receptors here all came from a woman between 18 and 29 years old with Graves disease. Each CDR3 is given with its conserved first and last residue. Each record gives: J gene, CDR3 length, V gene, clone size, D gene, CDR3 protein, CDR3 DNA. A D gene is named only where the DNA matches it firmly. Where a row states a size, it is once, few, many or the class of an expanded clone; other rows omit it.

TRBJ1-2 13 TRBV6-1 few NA CASRAGTNYGYTF TGTGCCAGCAGAGCCGGGACCAACTATGGCTACACCTTC
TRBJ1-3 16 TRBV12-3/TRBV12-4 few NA CASGESGLNSGNTIYF TGTGCCAGCGGTGAGTCGGGACTTAACTCTGGAAACACCATATATTTT
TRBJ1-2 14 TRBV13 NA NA CASSSGKLDYGYTF TGTGCCAGCAGCTCCGGGAAGTTGGACTATGGCTACACCTTC
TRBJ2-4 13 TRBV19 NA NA CAASELAKNIQYF TGTGCCGCATCGGAGTTAGCCAAAAACATTCAGTACTTC
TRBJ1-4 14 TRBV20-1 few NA CSASLTGGAEKLFF TGCAGTGCCAGCCTCACCGGCGGGGCTGAAAAACTGTTTTTT
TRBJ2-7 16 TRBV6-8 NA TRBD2 CASSDLAGKVAYEQYF TGTGCCAGCAGTGACTTAGCGGGTAAGGTGGCCTACGAGCAGTACTTC
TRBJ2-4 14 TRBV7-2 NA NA CASSLGGSKNIQYF TGTGCCAGCAGCTTAGGGGGTTCCAAAAACATTCAGTACTTC
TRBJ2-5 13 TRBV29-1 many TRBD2 CSARLAAIGTQYF TGCAGCGCCCGACTAGCGGCAATTGGGACCCAGTACTTC
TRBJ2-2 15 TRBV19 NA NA CASSIVRGFTGELFF TGTGCCAGTAGTATAGTACGGGGATTCACCGGGGAGCTGTTTTTT
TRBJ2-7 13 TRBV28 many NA CASRNQAGNEQYF TGTGCCAGTAGGAACCAGGCAGGTAACGAGCAGTACTTC
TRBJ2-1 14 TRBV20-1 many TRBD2 CSASPSGDYNEQFF TGCAGTGCTAGCCCTAGCGGGGACTACAATGAGCAGTTCTTC
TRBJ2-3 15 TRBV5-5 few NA CASSDRRVGTDTQYF TGTGCCAGCAGTGACAGGCGGGTGGGTACAGATACGCAGTATTTT
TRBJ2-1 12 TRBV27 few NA CASSSPPSEQFF TGTGCCAGCAGTTCTCCACCGAGTGAGCAGTTCTTC
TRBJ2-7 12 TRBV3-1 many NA CASSPGTEEQYF TGTGCCAGCAGCCCAGGGACGGAAGAGCAGTACTTC
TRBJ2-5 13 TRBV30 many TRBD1 CAWDRGYGETQYF TGTGCCTGGGACAGGGGGTATGGAGAGACCCAGTACTTC
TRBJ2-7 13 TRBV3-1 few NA CASSPGQIYEQYF TGTGCCAGCAGCCCAGGACAGATTTACGAGCAGTACTTC
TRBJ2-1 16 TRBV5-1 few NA CASSLLARSSYNEQFF TGCGCCAGCAGCTTGTTGGCCAGGAGCTCCTACAATGAGCAGTTCTTC
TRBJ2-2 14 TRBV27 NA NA CASSGDLNTGELFF TGTGCCAGCAGTGGGGACTTAAACACCGGGGAGCTGTTTTTT
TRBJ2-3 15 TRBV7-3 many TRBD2 CASSATSGRAATQYF TGTGCCAGCAGCGCGACTAGCGGGAGGGCGGCTACGCAGTATTTT
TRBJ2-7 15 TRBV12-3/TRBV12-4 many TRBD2 CASSLAPREGHEQYF TGTGCCAGCAGTTTAGCGCCCCGGGAGGGACACGAGCAGTACTTC
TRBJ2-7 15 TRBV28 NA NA CASSFGGLTTYEQYF TGTGCCAGCAGTTTTGGGGGCTTAACTACCTACGAGCAGTACTTC
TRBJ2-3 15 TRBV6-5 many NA CASSYSISNADTQYF TGTGCCAGCAGTTACTCGATTTCGAATGCAGATACGCAGTATTTT